A single sample is the source of the 13 T cell receptor beta chains below, sequenced in a study of monozygotic twins with inflammatory bowel disease. TCRdb processed the 5' RACE reads again and assigns one entry to each CDR3 protein, with no DNA. The sample table sets out some 150,000 distinct CDR3 sequences. The sequencing sample was made of blood. The receptors shown here come from a human donor with ulcerative colitis or Crohn's disease, or a healthy co-twin of an affected twin (not recorded which).

The chain links TRBV10-1 to TRBJ2-5; TCRdb gives TRBD1 as the D gene, but with no DNA this cannot be confirmed. Germline lookup yields CDR1 WNHNN and CDR2 SYGVQD (reference sequence). The CDR3 extends over 14 amino acids. The chain's CDR3 is CASSPIKAAETQYF.

The chain couples TRBV29-1 to TRBJ1-1; TCRdb reports TRBD1, a call that lacks DNA to check it against. The CDR3 contains 14 residues. The germline gives CDR1 SQVTM, CDR2 ANQGSEA. CDR3 sequence reads: CSVRDRGKYTEAFF.

The chain joins TRBV5-1 to TRBJ2-5; TCRdb proposes TRBD2, but this gene call is untestable without DNA. CDR1 and CDR2 (germline): SGHRS, YFSETQ. The CDR3 length is 14 residues. The CDR3 loop reads CASRASVGSETQYF.

This rearrangement joins TRBV29-1 to TRBJ1-1; TCRdb gives TRBD1 as the D gene, but with no DNA this cannot be confirmed. This CDR3 comprises 12 residues. Germline V CDR1 and CDR2: SQVTM, ANQGSEA. CDR3 sequence reads: CSAGTGSEEAFF.

V and J are TRBV2 and TRBJ2-7. The V gene's germline CDR1 is SNHLY and CDR2 FYNNEI. The CDR3 length is 14 residues. The CDR3 loop reads CASSDRRFSYEQYF.

The chain is built from TRBV6-1 and TRBJ1-1; without DNA, the TCRdb call of TRBD1 cannot be checked. The CDR3 has 14 amino acids. Germline V gives CDR1 MNHNS, CDR2 SASEGT. CDR3 residues: CASSAGQGSTEAFF.

V is TRBV20-1 and J is TRBJ2-1; TCRdb indicates TRBD2, and absent DNA this call remains unverified. The germline V gene has CDR1 DFQATT and CDR2 SNEGSKA (reference sequence). This CDR3 has 13 residues. The CDR3 sequence is CSAIGLNYNEQFF.

The chain recombines TRBV12-3 or TRBV12-4 with TRBJ2-5. There are 14 residues in the CDR3. Here the CDR3 reads CASSFGQNQETQYF.

The V and J genes are TRBV6-5 and TRBJ2-5; TCRdb gives TRBD2 as the D gene, but with no DNA this cannot be confirmed. Per the germline V gene, CDR1 is MNHEY and CDR2 is SVGAGI. The CDR3 totals 18 residues. CDR3 residues: CASSYSGAGGSLAGTQYF.

The rearrangement joins TRBV3-1 to TRBJ1-2. CDR1 LGHDT and CDR2 YNNKEL come from the germline V gene (reference sequence). The CDR3 is made up of 15 amino acids. CDR3 amino acids: CASSQDRSGFYGYTF.

The rearrangement joins TRBV15 to TRBJ1-2. The CDR3 extends over 12 amino acids. Germline V gene sequence: CDR1 LNHNV, CDR2 YYDKDF (reference sequence). The CDR3 reads CATSRESYGYTF.

V is TRBV18 and J is TRBJ1-6; checking the TCRdb D call of TRBD1 is not possible without DNA. Germline CDR1 reads KGHSH; CDR2 reads LQKENI. The CDR3 is made up of 15 amino acids. CDR3 region: CASSPVGDYNSPLHF.

The chain employs TRBV2 and TRBJ2-3. Looked up from germline, CDR1 is SNHLY and CDR2 is FYNNEI. The CDR3 sequence is 13 residues long. CDR3 sequence: CAVLGDRTDTQYF. Full variable domain (remainder filled in from reference TRBV2 and TRBJ2-3): EPEVTQTPSHQVTQMGQEVILRCVPISNHLYFYWYRQILGQKVEFLVSFYNNEISEKSEIFDDQFSVERPDGSNFTLKIRSTKLEDSAMYFCAVLGDRTDTQYFGPGTRLTVL.